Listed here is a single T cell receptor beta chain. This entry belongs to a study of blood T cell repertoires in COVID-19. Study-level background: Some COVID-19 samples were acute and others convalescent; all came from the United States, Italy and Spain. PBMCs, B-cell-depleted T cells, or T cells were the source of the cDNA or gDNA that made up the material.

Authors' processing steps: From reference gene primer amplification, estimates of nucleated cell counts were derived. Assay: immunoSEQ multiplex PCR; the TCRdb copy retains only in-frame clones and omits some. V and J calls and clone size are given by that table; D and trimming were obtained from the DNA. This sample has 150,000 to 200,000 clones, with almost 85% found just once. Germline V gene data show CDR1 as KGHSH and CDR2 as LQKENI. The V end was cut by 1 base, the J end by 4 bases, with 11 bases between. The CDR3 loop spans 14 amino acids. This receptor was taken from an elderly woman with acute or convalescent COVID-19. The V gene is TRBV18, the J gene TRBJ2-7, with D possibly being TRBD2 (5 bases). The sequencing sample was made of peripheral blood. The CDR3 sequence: CASSPLGGGYEQYF. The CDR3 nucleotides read TGTGCCAGCTCACCACTTGGCGGCGGGTACGAGCAGTACTTC.